The source of this TCR beta chain is a study of Tregs in tolerant kidney transplant recipients. Study as a whole: Sorting used antibodies to exclude donor cells.

Libraries were prepared by immunoSEQ multiplex PCR; TCRdb keeps only in-frame clonotypes and omits some of them. The table records around 30,000 clones, approximately 80% of them present only once. This CDR3 has 15 residues. V was trimmed by 8 bases and J by 6 bases, leaving 20 bases between them. Germline values: CDR1 SNHLY, CDR2 FYNNEI. Overall study findings and caveats: Tregs expanded with activated donor B cells seemed most donor-specific. No direct test of biological reproducibility was done here. Validation in larger populations is needed because few patients were studied.

As to this clone: The antigen is unknown.

The clonotype originates from a human donor in good health. The chain uses TRBV2 and TRBJ2-1; D is ambiguous. Sequences were obtained from Tregs from blood cultured with allogeneic cells. The CDR3 loop is CASSRRLAAVNEQFF. In DNA form, the CDR3 reads TGTGCCAGCTCAAGGAGACTGGCGGCAGTCAATGAGCAGTTCTTC. Complete variable domain (other parts from reference TRBV2 and TRBJ2-1): EPEVTQTPSHQVTQMGQEVILRCVPISNHLYFYWYRQILGQKVEFLVSFYNNEISEKSEIFDDQFSVERPDGSNFTLKIRSTKLEDSAMYFCASSRRLAAVNEQFFGPGTRLTVL.